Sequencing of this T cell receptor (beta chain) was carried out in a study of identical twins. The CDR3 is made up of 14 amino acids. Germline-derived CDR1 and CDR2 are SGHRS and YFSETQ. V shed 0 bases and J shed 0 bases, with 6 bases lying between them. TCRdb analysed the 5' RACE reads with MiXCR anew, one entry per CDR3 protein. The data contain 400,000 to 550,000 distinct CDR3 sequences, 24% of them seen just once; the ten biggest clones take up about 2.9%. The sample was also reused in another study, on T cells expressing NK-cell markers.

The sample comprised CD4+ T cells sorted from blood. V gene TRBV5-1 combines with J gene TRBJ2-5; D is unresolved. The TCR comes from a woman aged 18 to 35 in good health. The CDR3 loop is CASSLDGYQETQYF. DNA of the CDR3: TGCGCCAGCAGCTTGGATGGGTACCAAGAGACCCAGTACTTC.